The sequence of this T cell receptor (beta chain) was determined in a study of CD8 T cell repertoires and HIV-1 epitope variants. In the study overall: T cells were stimulated with Twenty-five Gag and Nef peptides separately. An uncultured baseline aliquot held 1M T cells. Controls included no peptide, Ebola AY9 epitope, and a CMV, EBV, flu pool.

Trimming cost V 1 base and J 4 bases, with 10 bases left between them. Germline V gene sequence: CDR1 SGHDN, CDR2 FVKESK. The CDR3 covers 14 residues. Of note for this clone: Its antigen is unidentified.

TCR beta CDR3 was sequenced at survey depth on immunoSEQ. The assay was immunoSEQ multiplex PCR, and TCRdb's table has in-frame clones only and misses some. The repertoire consists of thousands of clones, with approximately 70% occurring once and the leading ten covering approximately 45%. This sequence joins TRBV14 and TRBJ1-1; D uncertain. Sequenced: cultured CD8+ T cells derived from PBMCs. This sequence originates from a male donor with HIV. The DNA of the CDR3 is TGTGCCAGCAGCCAAGTTGAAGCGGGCACTGAAGCTTTCTTT. Translated, it gives CASSQVEAGTEAFF.